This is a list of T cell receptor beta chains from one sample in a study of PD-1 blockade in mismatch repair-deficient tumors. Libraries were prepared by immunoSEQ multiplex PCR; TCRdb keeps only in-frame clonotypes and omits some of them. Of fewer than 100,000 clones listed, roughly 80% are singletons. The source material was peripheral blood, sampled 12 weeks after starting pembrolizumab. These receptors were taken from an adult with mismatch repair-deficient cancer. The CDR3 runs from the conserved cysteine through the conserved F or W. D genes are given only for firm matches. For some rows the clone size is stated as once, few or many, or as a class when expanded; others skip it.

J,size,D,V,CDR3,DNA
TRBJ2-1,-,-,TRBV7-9,CASSPLGERINNEQFF,TGTGCCAGCAGCCCCCTTGGGGAGCGGATAAACAATGAGCAGTTCTTC
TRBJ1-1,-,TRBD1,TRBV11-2,CASSTRQGNRTEAFF,TGTGCCAGCAGTACTAGACAGGGAAATAGAACTGAAGCTTTCTTT
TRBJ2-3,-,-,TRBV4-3,CASSQDGSTQYF,TGCGCCAGCAGCCAAGACGGGAGTACGCAGTATTTT
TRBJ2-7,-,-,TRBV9,CASSVDSETYEQYF,TGTGCCAGCAGCGTAGACAGCGAAACCTACGAGCAGTACTTC
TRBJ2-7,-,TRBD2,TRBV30,CAWTGGGTYEQYF,TGTGCCTGGACCGGGGGGGGGACCTACGAGCAGTACTTC
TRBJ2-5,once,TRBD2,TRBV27,CASSLAGAWGNEYF,TGTGCCAGCAGTCTAGCGGGAGCGTGGGGGAACGAGTACTTC
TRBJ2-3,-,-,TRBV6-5,CASSGQLTQYF,TGTGCCAGCAGCGGACAGCTAACGCAGTATTTT
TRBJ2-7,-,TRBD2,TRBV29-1,CSVVGLGVYEQYF,TGCAGCGTTGTGGGACTAGGTGTGTACGAGCAGTACTTC
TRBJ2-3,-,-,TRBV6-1,CASSVVARDTQYF,TGTGCCAGCAGTGTCGTCGCTCGGGATACGCAGTATTTT
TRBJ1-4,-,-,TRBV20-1,CSASHNEKLFF,TGCAGTGCTAGTCATAATGAAAAACTGTTTTTT
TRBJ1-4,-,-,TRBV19,CASSTDRGGEKLFF,TGTGCCAGTAGTACAGACAGAGGGGGGGAAAAACTGTTTTTT